This T cell receptor beta chain was retrieved from a study of blood T cell repertoires in COVID-19. Across the whole study: Samples representing acute and convalescent COVID-19 were sourced from the United States, Italy and Spain. Nucleic acid was either cDNA or gDNA, and it came from T cells, B-cell-depleted T cells, or PBMCs.

Produced via immunoSEQ multiplex PCR; TCRdb's table is partial and in-frame only. There are a few hundred thousand clones in the sample; about 81% occur only once, and around 9% lies in the top ten. The CDR3 totals 14 residues. The V gene's germline CDR1 is LNHDA and CDR2 SQIVND (reference sequence). V was shortened by 1 base and J by 5 bases, with 9 bases between the two germline ends. Residents of approximately 25 US areas, aged roughly 18 to 89 years, made up the participants. Donors in Cohort 3 counted as recovered after two negative PCRs, clearance, or symptom resolution. The chain carries TRBV19 and TRBJ2-1; tentative D call: TRBD2 (5 bases). The sequence was obtained from a man aged 35-49 years who had recovered from COVID-19. The sequenced material came from PBMCs or T cells enriched from blood (not recorded which). CDR3: CASSIGGQNNEQFF. In nucleotides, the CDR3 is TGTGCCAGTAGTATAGGAGGGCAAAACAATGAGCAGTTCTTC. The full variable domain, completed using reference TRBV19 and TRBJ2-1, is DGGITQSPKYLFRKEGQNVTLSCEQNLNHDAMYWYRQDPGQGLRLIYYSQIVNDFQKGDIAEGYSVSREKKESFPLTVTSAQKNPTAFYLCASSIGGQNNEQFFGPGTRLTVL.